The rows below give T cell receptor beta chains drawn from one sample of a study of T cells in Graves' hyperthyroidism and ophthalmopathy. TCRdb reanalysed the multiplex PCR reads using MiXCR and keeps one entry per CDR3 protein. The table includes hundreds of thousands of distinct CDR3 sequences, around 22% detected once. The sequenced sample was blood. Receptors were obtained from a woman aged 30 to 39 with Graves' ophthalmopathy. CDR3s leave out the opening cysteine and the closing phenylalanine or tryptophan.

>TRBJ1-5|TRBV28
ASRRSWDNSNQPQH
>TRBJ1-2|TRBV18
ASSPGQGEGDGYT
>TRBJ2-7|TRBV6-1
ASSDGGLIYEQY
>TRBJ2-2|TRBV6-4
ASSRGPGGELF
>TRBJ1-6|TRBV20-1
SASVGGHNSPLH
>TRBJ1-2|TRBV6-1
ASSEKGEDGYT
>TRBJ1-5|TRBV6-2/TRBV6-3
ASSHRRVGGNQPQH
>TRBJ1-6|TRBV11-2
ASSSQMTVNNSPLH
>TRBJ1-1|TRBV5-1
ASKGQGLGTEAF
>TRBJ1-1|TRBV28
ASIALMNTEAF
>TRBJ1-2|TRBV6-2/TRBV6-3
ASSWGYT
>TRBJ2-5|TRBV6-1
ASGGTAQETQY
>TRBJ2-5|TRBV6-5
ASSYRRGDQETQY
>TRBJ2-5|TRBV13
ASSSTTSWETQY
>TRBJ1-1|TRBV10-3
AISERGEGEAF
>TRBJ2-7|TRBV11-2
ASSLDGGLGYEQY
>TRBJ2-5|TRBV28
ASSLRTSGRVKTQY
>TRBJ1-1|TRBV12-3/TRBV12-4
ASSLAGTSTEAF
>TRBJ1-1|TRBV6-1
ASTGGHEAF
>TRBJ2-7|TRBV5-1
ASSLSLAGGSYEQY
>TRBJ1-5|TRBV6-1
ASSEEVVGSPNQPQH
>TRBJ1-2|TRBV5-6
ASSRTGPSFA
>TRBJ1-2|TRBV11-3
ASSLVRQGTYGYT
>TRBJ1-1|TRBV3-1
ASSQDGRNTEAF
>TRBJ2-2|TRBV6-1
ASSRGLGGRTGELF
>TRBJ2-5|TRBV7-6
ASSLNGGGGETQY
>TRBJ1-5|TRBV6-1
ASRSSYSNQPQH
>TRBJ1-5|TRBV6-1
ASNVQGQPQH
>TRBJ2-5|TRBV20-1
SARTRGDYQETQY
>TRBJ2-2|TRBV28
ASSVVQGGGELF
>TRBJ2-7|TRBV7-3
ASSSSWREQY
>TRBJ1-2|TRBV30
AWSVRGEANYGYT
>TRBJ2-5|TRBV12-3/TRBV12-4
ASSRTPHLQETQY
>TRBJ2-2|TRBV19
ASGAGSPDTGELF
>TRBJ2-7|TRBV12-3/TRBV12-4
ASGEGNIYEQY
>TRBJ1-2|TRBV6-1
ASRGRRDVGYT
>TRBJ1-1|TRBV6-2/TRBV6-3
ASSYRGFGTEAF